This TCR beta chain was identified in a study of blood T cell repertoires in COVID-19. Study in general: Both acute and convalescent COVID-19 samples were obtained from the United States, Italy and Spain. The analysed material was cDNA or gDNA that came from T cells, B-cell-depleted T cells, or PBMCs.

V was clipped by 2 bases and J by 7 bases; unmatched bases: 9. Germline lookup yields CDR1 MNHEY and CDR2 SVGAGI. This CDR3 has 16 amino acids. Methods used by the authors: Counts of nucleated cells, estimated from reference gene primer amplification, were obtained. Repertoires were generated with immunoSEQ multiplex PCR, while TCRdb's copy carries only in-frame clones and drops some. V, J and clone size reflect that table, while D and trimming were determined from the DNA. The repertoire holds some 74,000 clones, with 70% to 80% as singletons. The sequenced sample consisted of peripheral blood. The sequence was collected from a human donor in a cohort sampled during active COVID-19. The chain combines TRBV6-5 with TRBJ2-1; 9 nucleotides align to TRBD2. The CDR3 DNA reads as TGTGCCAGCAGTTACGGCGGGGGGGTATCGTGGAATGAGCAGTTCTTC. Protein product: CASSYGGGVSWNEQFF.